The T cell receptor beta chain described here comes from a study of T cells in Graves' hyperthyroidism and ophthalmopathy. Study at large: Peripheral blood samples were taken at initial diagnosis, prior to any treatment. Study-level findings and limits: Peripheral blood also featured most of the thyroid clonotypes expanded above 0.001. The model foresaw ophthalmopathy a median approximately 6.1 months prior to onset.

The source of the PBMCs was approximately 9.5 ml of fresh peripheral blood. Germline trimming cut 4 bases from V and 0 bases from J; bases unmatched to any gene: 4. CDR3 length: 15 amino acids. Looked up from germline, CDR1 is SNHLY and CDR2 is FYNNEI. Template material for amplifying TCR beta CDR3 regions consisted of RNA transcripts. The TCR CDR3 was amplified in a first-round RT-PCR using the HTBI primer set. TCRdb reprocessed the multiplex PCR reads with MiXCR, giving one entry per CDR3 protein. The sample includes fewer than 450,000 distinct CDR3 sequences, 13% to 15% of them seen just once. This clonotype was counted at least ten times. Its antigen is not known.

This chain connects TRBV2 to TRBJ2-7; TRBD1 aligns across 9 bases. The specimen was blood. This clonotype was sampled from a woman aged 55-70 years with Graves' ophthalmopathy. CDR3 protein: CASSGDRAFSYEQYF. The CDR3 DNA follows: TGTGCCAGCAGTGGGGACAGGGCCTTCTCCTACGAGCAGTACTTC. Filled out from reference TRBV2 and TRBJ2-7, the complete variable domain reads EPEVTQTPSHQVTQMGQEVILRCVPISNHLYFYWYRQILGQKVEFLVSFYNNEISEKSEIFDDQFSVERPDGSNFTLKIRSTKLEDSAMYFCASSGDRAFSYEQYFGPGTRLTVT.